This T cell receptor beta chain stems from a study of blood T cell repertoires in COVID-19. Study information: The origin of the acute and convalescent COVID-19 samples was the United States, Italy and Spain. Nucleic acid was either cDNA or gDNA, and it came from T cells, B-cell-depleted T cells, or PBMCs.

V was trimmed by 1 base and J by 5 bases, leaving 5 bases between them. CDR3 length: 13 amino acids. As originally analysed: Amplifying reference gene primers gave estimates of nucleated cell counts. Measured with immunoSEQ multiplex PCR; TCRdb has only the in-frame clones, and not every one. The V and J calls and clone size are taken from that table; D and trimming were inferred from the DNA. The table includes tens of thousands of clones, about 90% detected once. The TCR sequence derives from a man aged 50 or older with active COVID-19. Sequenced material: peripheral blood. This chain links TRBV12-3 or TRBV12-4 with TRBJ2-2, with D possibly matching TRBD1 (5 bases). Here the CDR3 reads CASSLDRTGELFF. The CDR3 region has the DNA TGTGCCAGCAGTTTAGACAGGACCGGGGAGCTGTTTTTT.